These T cell receptor beta chains were read from a single sample in a study of shared clonotypes between healthy human individuals. TCRdb's copy holds only in-frame clones and misses some; the assay was immunoSEQ multiplex PCR. The table shows roughly 550,000 clones, with roughly 95% occurring only once. Sequencing input: naive CD8+ T cells sorted from blood. The source of these receptors is a woman in her thirties in good health. CDR3s include the opening cysteine and the closing phenylalanine or tryptophan. D genes are given only for firm matches. Size is omitted from some rows. Given values are once, few, many or a class for expanded clones.

size	J	D	V	CDR3	DNA
.	TRBJ2-1	.	TRBV13	CASRAAGGPYNEQFF	TGTGCCAGCAGGGCGGCAGGGGGGCCCTACAATGAGCAGTTCTTC
.	TRBJ2-1	.	TRBV30	CAWSVWSSEQFF	TGTGCCTGGAGTGTATGGAGTAGTGAGCAGTTCTTC
.	TRBJ2-1	TRBD2	TRBV7-9	CASSPGLAVYNEQFF	TGTGCCAGCAGTCCCGGACTAGCGGTTTACAATGAGCAGTTCTTC
.	TRBJ2-7	TRBD1	TRBV19	CASSGDRADEQYF	TGTGCCAGTAGTGGGGACAGGGCGGACGAGCAGTACTTC
.	TRBJ2-2	TRBD2	TRBV27	CASSSLAGGRGGELFF	TGTGCCAGCAGCTCTCTAGCGGGAGGGCGGGGCGGGGAGCTGTTTTTT
.	TRBJ1-1	.	TRBV21-1	CASSLRTAADTFF	TGTGCCAGCAGCTTAAGGACCGCCGCAGATACTTTCTTT
.	TRBJ2-3	TRBD2	TRBV4-2	CASSQDGSGGLTDTQYF	TGTGCCAGCAGCCAAGATGGGTCGGGGGGGCTCACAGATACGCAGTATTTT
.	TRBJ2-1	TRBD2	TRBV7-9	CASIPRGGSPNNEQFF	TGTGCCAGCATCCCCCGGGGGGGTAGCCCTAACAATGAGCAGTTCTTC
.	TRBJ2-7	.	TRBV7-2	CASSLWTAPGLEQYF	TGTGCCAGCAGCCTCTGGACAGCCCCGGGATTGGAGCAGTACTTC
.	TRBJ2-1	TRBD1	TRBV10-3	CAISESGQGGYNEQFF	TGTGCCATCAGTGAGTCGGGACAGGGGGGCTACAATGAGCAGTTCTTC
.	TRBJ2-1	TRBD2	TRBV11-2	CASANPGLASYEQFF	TGTGCCAGTGCCAACCCGGGACTAGCGAGTTATGAGCAGTTCTTC
.	TRBJ2-1	.	TRBV29-1	CSVESLNLPDEQFF	TGCAGCGTTGAATCGCTAAACCTCCCCGATGAGCAGTTCTTC
.	TRBJ2-2	.	TRBV27	CASSFMARGTGELFF	TGTGCCAGCAGTTTTATGGCCCGAGGCACCGGGGAGCTGTTTTTT
once	TRBJ2-3	TRBD2	TRBV29-1	CSVGGVVSTDTQYF	TGCAGCGTGGGAGGGGTGGTCAGCACAGATACGCAGTATTTT
.	TRBJ1-5	.	TRBV28	CASSLVYRALNQPQHF	TGTGCCAGCAGTTTAGTGTACCGGGCGCTCAATCAGCCCCAGCATTTT
.	TRBJ2-1	TRBD1	TRBV28	CASSTGTVYNEQFF	TGTGCCAGCAGCACCGGGACAGTCTACAATGAGCAGTTCTTC
.	TRBJ1-4	.	TRBV2	CASRAGPLAEKLFF	TGTGCCAGCAGAGCGGGACCCCTGGCTGAAAAACTGTTTTTT
.	TRBJ2-7	.	TRBV7-6	CASSPGPSYEQYF	TGTGCCAGCAGTCCGGGACCTTCCTACGAGCAGTACTTC
.	TRBJ2-7	TRBD1	TRBV9	CASSVAGGQGFDEQYF	TGTGCCAGCAGCGTAGCTGGAGGACAGGGTTTTGACGAGCAGTACTTC
once	TRBJ2-7	TRBD2	TRBV27	CASSFSSGTISYEQYF	TGTGCCAGCAGTTTTAGTAGCGGGACGATTTCCTACGAGCAGTACTTC
once	TRBJ2-3	TRBD2	TRBV5-4	CASSLSGRADTQYF	TGTGCCAGCAGCTTGAGCGGGAGAGCAGATACGCAGTATTTT
.	TRBJ1-2	.	TRBV9	CASSGSRGYGYTF	TGTGCCAGCAGCGGTTCTCGAGGCTATGGCTACACCTTC
.	TRBJ1-1	.	TRBV7-9	CASSLAGLNTEAFF	TGTGCCAGCAGCTTAGCGGGGTTGAACACTGAAGCTTTCTTT
.	TRBJ1-1	.	TRBV28	CASSPWDTEAFF	TGTGCCAGCAGCCCTTGGGACACTGAAGCTTTCTTT
.	TRBJ1-1	.	TRBV6-1	CASQQVNTEAFF	TGTGCCAGCCAACAGGTGAACACTGAAGCTTTCTTT
.	TRBJ1-2	.	TRBV6-5	CASSSKGYGGGYTF	TGTGCCAGCAGTTCCAAGGGTTATGGAGGAGGCTACACCTTC
.	TRBJ2-7	.	TRBV27	CASSLSGEGEQYF	TGTGCCAGCAGTTTGTCAGGGGAGGGCGAGCAGTACTTC
.	TRBJ2-3	TRBD2	TRBV6-1	CASGRDTDTQYF	TGTGCCAGCGGGAGGGACACAGATACGCAGTATTTT
once	TRBJ1-1	TRBD1	TRBV23-1	CASSQSFDRVTEAFF	TGCGCCAGCAGTCAATCGTTCGACAGGGTCACTGAAGCTTTCTTT
once	TRBJ2-7	TRBD1	TRBV5-1	CASSWGAGTGGYEQYF	TGCGCCAGCAGCTGGGGGGCCGGGACAGGGGGCTACGAGCAGTACTTC
.	TRBJ1-1	.	TRBV29-1	CSVESQAFF	TGCAGCGTTGAGTCACAAGCTTTCTTT
.	TRBJ2-7	TRBD2	TRBV19	CASSPASGAYEQYF	TGTGCCAGTAGTCCAGCTAGCGGAGCCTACGAGCAGTACTTC
.	TRBJ1-3	.	TRBV7-2	CASSLAAVSGNTIYF	TGTGCCAGCAGCTTAGCGGCGGTCTCTGGAAACACCATATATTTT
.	TRBJ1-1	.	TRBV6-6	CASSYSGVDTEAFF	TGTGCCAGCAGTTACTCGGGGGTAGACACTGAAGCTTTCTTT
.	TRBJ2-7	TRBD1	TRBV7-2	CASSSGTGDGYEQYF	TGTGCCAGCAGCTCCGGGACAGGGGACGGCTACGAGCAGTACTTC
.	TRBJ2-7	.	TRBV29-1	CSVETGRTDSYEQYF	TGCAGCGTTGAAACGGGGAGGACGGACTCCTACGAGCAGTACTTC
.	TRBJ1-2	TRBD1	TRBV15	CATSRGPSYKGQDLNYGYTF	TGTGCCACCAGCCGAGGCCCAAGTTATAAGGGACAGGACCTTAACTATGGCTACACCTTC
.	TRBJ2-1	.	TRBV28	CASSFPLVGHNSINEQFF	TGTGCCAGCAGTTTCCCTCTCGTTGGACATAACTCGATCAATGAGCAGTTCTTC
.	TRBJ2-1	TRBD2	TRBV27	CASSSGTISREEQFF	TGTGCCAGCAGTTCAGGGACTATATCCCGGGAGGAGCAGTTCTTC
.	TRBJ1-1	TRBD1	TRBV4-2	CASSKGTGGSEAFF	TGTGCCAGCAGCAAAGGGACAGGGGGCTCTGAAGCTTTCTTT
.	TRBJ2-7	TRBD1	TRBV5-6	CASSYSTGIHEQYF	TGTGCCAGCAGCTACTCGACAGGGATCCACGAGCAGTACTTC